This TCR beta chain was captured in a study of shared clonotypes between healthy human individuals. Clones were sequenced by immunoSEQ multiplex PCR, and TCRdb holds only the in-frame ones, with some missing. The data contain over a million clones, around 78% of them singletons. The CDR3 is 16 amino acids. Per germline, CDR1 SGDLS and CDR2 YYNGEE. V lost 3 bases to trimming and J lost 10 bases, with 23 bases between them. This receptor was obtained from a man younger than 35 in good health. Some clones in this sample may be carry-over from other donors' samples. The chain combines TRBV9 with TRBJ2-1; D gene uncertain. Sequenced sample: memory CD4+ T cells from PBMCs. As for subset: CD45RA-negative fraction. CDR3 bases: TGTGCCAGCAGCGCTGGGTGGAGTCACCGCGCCTCCGAGCAGTTCTTC. It translates to CASSAGWSHRASEQFF.